One TCR beta chain is described in this entry. This clonotype has ten or more counts. Its cognate antigen has yet to be identified. Base qualities were left out, and no much larger clone turns up one base away. The library was made by 5' RACE. The instrument given in TCRdb is NextSeq 500. In the TCR library protocol, unique molecular identifiers were attached to individual cDNA molecules to correct for PCR bias and sequencing error. TCR alpha and beta chains were both sequenced, and the abundances of alpha and beta sequences in each sample were closely correlated with each other. The original pipeline was this. V gene, J gene and CDR3 annotation of TCR sequences was performed with Decombinator V4. TCRs were defined as expanded if a significant change between any two time points was detected under a Poisson model with p below 0.0001. TCR abundances were normalised to the total number of TCRs sequenced in each sample and reported as counts per million. MAIT TCRs were defined by TRAV1-2 paired with TRAJ12, TRAJ20 or TRAJ33, and iNKT TCRs by TRAV10 paired with TRAJ18. A search of VDJdb, accessed on 1 November 2021, was run for TCRs annotated to CMV, EBV and SARS-CoV-2, with TCRs annotated for multiple antigens excluded. The public reads were reanalyzed by TCRdb: fastp trimming at Q25, MiXCR alignment, in-frame beta chains only. Rows are combined by CDR3 protein, so each entry shows the most common genes and DNA. None of the V and J calls come from the authors' own analysis; TCRdb made them. Here the sample has some 33,000 distinct CDR3 sequences; approximately 5.3% occur a single time. Jointly, the top ten make up 13% of the sample.

The sample comes from a study of early T cells in non-severe SARS-CoV-2 infection (dated by TCRdb to the early 2020s). Study-wide context: Bulk RNA from unsorted whole blood was used for TCR sequencing, so alpha and beta chains could not be paired.

The germline V gene (reference sequence) specifies GTSNPN as CDR1 and SVGIG as CDR2. V was cut back by 7 bases and J by 0 bases, leaving a gap of 10 bases between them. Spanning cysteine to phenylalanine, the CDR3 consists of 13 amino acids. Solely the CDR3 DNA is kept, with 39 bases framed from the first base. What the work shows at the level of the full study, not this receptor alone: Matching against VDJdb was skewed toward anti-spike CD8 responses, likely underestimated virus-specific expansions, and missed private and CD4 specificities.

Set within a cohort of healthcare workers in London, UK, this nested case-control study involved weekly PCR testing of nasopharyngeal swabs along with blood sampling. Between 23 and 31 March 2020, the week of the UK lockdown, healthcare workers were enrolled and then followed up weekly for as long as 16 weeks. The TCR sequence derives from an adult who was a healthcare worker with PCR-confirmed SARS-CoV-2 infection or an uninfected control (not recorded which). The sequencing sample was made of whole blood. The sequence joins TRBV30 to TRBJ1-3; the D gene is perhaps TRBD1, from 5 matching bases. In nucleotides, the sequence is TGTGCCTTCCAGACAGACTCTGGAAACACCATATATTTT. It codes for CAFQTDSGNTIYF.